The rows below give T cell receptor beta chains drawn from one sample of a study of technical replicates of blood from several donors. Sequencing used immunoSEQ multiplex PCR; TCRdb keeps in-frame clones, though not all of them. The sample holds tens of thousands of clones, about 91% seen once. The material sequenced was T cells isolated from PBMCs. All receptors derive from a human donor in good health. Some clones in this sample may be carry-over from other donors' samples. Both conserved end residues are part of each CDR3. A D gene is named only where the DNA matches it firmly. Only part of the rows carry a size: once, few, many, or a class if the clone is expanded.

J gene: TRBJ2-7; CDR3 length: 14; D gene: TRBD1; V gene: TRBV5-8; clone size: once; CDR3 DNA: TGTGCCAGCAGCGTACCCGGGACAGGGAAAGAGCAGTACTTC; CDR3 protein: CASSVPGTGKEQYF
J gene: TRBJ2-1; CDR3 length: 12; D gene: TRBD1; V gene: TRBV7-2; clone size: .; CDR3 DNA: TGTGCCAGCAGTTCGACAGGGTATGAGCAGTTCTTC; CDR3 protein: CASSSTGYEQFF
J gene: TRBJ1-1; CDR3 length: 15; D gene: TRBD1; V gene: TRBV5-4; clone size: .; CDR3 DNA: TGTGCCAGCAGCTATAACAGGGCAGGGGGCACTGAAGCTTTCTTT; CDR3 protein: CASSYNRAGGTEAFF
J gene: TRBJ2-2; CDR3 length: 15; D gene: TRBD1; V gene: TRBV2; clone size: .; CDR3 DNA: TGTGCCAGCAGTGCAGTAGGGGGCGACACCGGGGAGCTGTTTTTT; CDR3 protein: CASSAVGGDTGELFF
J gene: TRBJ2-3; CDR3 length: 18; D gene: TRBD2; V gene: TRBV7-9; clone size: once; CDR3 DNA: TGTGCCAGCAGCCCGGGGACTAGCGGGAGTATCGGCACAGATACGCAGTATTTT; CDR3 protein: CASSPGTSGSIGTDTQYF
J gene: TRBJ2-5; CDR3 length: 14; D gene: .; V gene: TRBV28; clone size: .; CDR3 DNA: TGTGCCAGCAGCCCCCCGCAGGGTAGAGAGACCCAGTACTTC; CDR3 protein: CASSPPQGRETQYF
J gene: TRBJ2-7; CDR3 length: 14; D gene: .; V gene: TRBV7-9; clone size: .; CDR3 DNA: TGTGCCAGCAGCCCAGCGGGTTTGGGGGGCGAGCAGTACTTC; CDR3 protein: CASSPAGLGGEQYF
J gene: TRBJ2-3; CDR3 length: 14; D gene: .; V gene: TRBV2; clone size: .; CDR3 DNA: TGTGCCAGCAGTGAAAGGCTAGATGCAGATACGCAGTATTTT; CDR3 protein: CASSERLDADTQYF
J gene: TRBJ2-3; CDR3 length: 12; D gene: .; V gene: TRBV7-2; clone size: .; CDR3 DNA: TGTGCCAGCAGCCTACGTACAGATACGCAGTATTTT; CDR3 protein: CASSLRTDTQYF
J gene: TRBJ2-7; CDR3 length: 14; D gene: TRBD2; V gene: TRBV19; clone size: .; CDR3 DNA: TGTGCCAGTAGTACTAGCGGGATTTACTACGAGCAGTACTTC; CDR3 protein: CASSTSGIYYEQYF
J gene: TRBJ2-1; CDR3 length: 13; D gene: .; V gene: TRBV4-3; clone size: .; CDR3 DNA: TGCGCCAGCAGCCAAGATCAGGGCAATGAGCAGTTCTTC; CDR3 protein: CASSQDQGNEQFF
J gene: TRBJ2-7; CDR3 length: 15; D gene: TRBD2; V gene: TRBV6-5; clone size: .; CDR3 DNA: TGTGCCAGCAGTTACTTACCTAGCGGGAGCTACGAGCAGTACTTC; CDR3 protein: CASSYLPSGSYEQYF
J gene: TRBJ2-7; CDR3 length: 16; D gene: .; V gene: TRBV6-5; clone size: .; CDR3 DNA: TGTGCCAGCAGTTACTCGCTGGGGACTTCCCGAGTGGAGCAGTACTTC; CDR3 protein: CASSYSLGTSRVEQYF
J gene: TRBJ1-2; CDR3 length: 16; D gene: .; V gene: TRBV14; clone size: .; CDR3 DNA: TGTGCCAGCAGTCTAGCCGGGACACCCCCGGTCTATGGCTACACCTTC; CDR3 protein: CASSLAGTPPVYGYTF
J gene: TRBJ2-7; CDR3 length: 15; D gene: TRBD2; V gene: TRBV9; clone size: .; CDR3 DNA: TGTGCCAGCAGCGAAGGACTAGCGGGAACCTACGAGCAGTACTTC; CDR3 protein: CASSEGLAGTYEQYF
J gene: TRBJ2-7; CDR3 length: 13; D gene: TRBD1; V gene: TRBV27; clone size: once; CDR3 DNA: TGTGCCAGCAGTTTGGGACAGGCCCACGAGCAGTACTTC; CDR3 protein: CASSLGQAHEQYF
J gene: TRBJ2-5; CDR3 length: 14; D gene: TRBD1; V gene: TRBV7-8; clone size: .; CDR3 DNA: TGTGCCAGCAGCTCGGGGACAGCCCAAGAGACCCAGTACTTC; CDR3 protein: CASSSGTAQETQYF
J gene: TRBJ2-1; CDR3 length: 15; D gene: TRBD2; V gene: TRBV19; clone size: .; CDR3 DNA: TGTGCCAGTAGTATTGTGACTAGCGCTAACAATGAGCAGTTCTTC; CDR3 protein: CASSIVTSANNEQFF
J gene: TRBJ2-3; CDR3 length: 20; D gene: .; V gene: TRBV6-1; clone size: .; CDR3 DNA: TGTGCCAGCAGTGAAGCGCTACCTACCTTCGCGGCGGCTAGCACAGATACGCAGTATTTT; CDR3 protein: CASSEALPTFAAASTDTQYF
J gene: TRBJ2-5; CDR3 length: 15; D gene: TRBD2; V gene: TRBV25-1; clone size: .; CDR3 DNA: TGTGCCAGCAGTCCCCGGGAGGGACACAAAGAGACCCAGTACTTC; CDR3 protein: CASSPREGHKETQYF